This T cell receptor (beta chain) was identified during a study of blood T cell repertoires in COVID-19. Study background: In each case, the material was cDNA or gDNA derived from T cells, B-cell-depleted T cells, or PBMCs.

The CDR3 sequence is 14 residues long. The germline V and J ends were trimmed by 2 bases and 0 bases, with 5 bases remaining between them. Germline CDR1 and CDR2: MNHEY and SMNVEV (reference sequence). Exposed volunteers were people who met a COVID-19 case within 2 weeks before study entry. Libraries were prepared by immunoSEQ multiplex PCR; TCRdb keeps only in-frame clonotypes and omits some of them. The sample carries over 200,000 clones, 65% to 90% recorded once. This clonotype was sampled from a woman aged 25 to 39 who had been exposed to COVID-19. The rearrangement joins TRBV27 to TRBJ1-3; D ambiguous. Sequencing used PBMCs or T cells enriched from blood (not recorded which). The chain's CDR3 is CASSLRLSGNTIYF. CDR3 in DNA: TGTGCCAGCAGTTTACGTCTCTCTGGAAACACCATATATTTT.